This T cell receptor (beta chain) was recorded in a study of blood T cell repertoires in COVID-19. Study at large: Acute-phase and convalescent COVID-19 samples originated in the United States, Italy and Spain.

Produced via immunoSEQ multiplex PCR; TCRdb's table is partial and in-frame only. The top ten clones hold 3% to 4.5% of a sample with more than 85,000 clones, just over 75% of them seen once. The source is an elderly woman with acute or convalescent COVID-19. Sequencing was done on a sample of peripheral blood.

The CDR3 DNA is TGTGCCAGCTCATTACAGGGGCGCGCGAACACCGGGGAGCTGTTTTTT. Amino acid sequence: CASSLQGRANTGELFF. The chain combines TRBV18 with TRBJ2-2, with TRBD1 identical over 7 bases. Per the germline V gene, CDR1 is KGHSH and CDR2 is LQKENI. J was trimmed by 0 bases and V by 5 bases; bases with no gene match: 6. The length of the CDR3 is 16 residues.